This T cell receptor beta chain was sequenced during a study of neurological immune-mediated disorders. Study-wide points: While HTLV-1-associated myelopathy showed the greatest TCR clonal expansion, multiple sclerosis showed the least, falling below healthy controls. None of the CDR3 amino acid sequences of expanded clones were shared across subjects, and this suggested private repertoires in all groups.

The cDNA was synthesized by 5'RACE incorporating 10-nucleotide random UMIs. Via MiXCR, TCRdb re-called the 5' RACE reads, giving one row per CDR3 protein. The table records roughly 20,000 distinct CDR3 sequences, around 13% of them present only once. The trim removed 5 bases at V and 0 bases at J, leaving 5 bases unmatched. The CDR3 is made up of 15 amino acids. Germline CDR1 reads SGHRS; CDR2 reads YFSETQ. By share of the sample, this clonotype is medium-sized. Antigen unknown. For the sorted libraries, about a million CD4+ or CD8+ T cells were used. Material: CD4+ T cells from blood. The rearrangement links TRBV5-1 to TRBJ2-1, with 7 nucleotides matching TRBD1. This sequence originates from an older woman with HTLV-1-associated myelopathy (HAM/TSP). In DNA form, the CDR3 reads TGCGCCAGCAGACAGGGGATTGACTCCTACAATGAGCAGTTCTTC. It yields the protein CASRQGIDSYNEQFF.